These 9 T cell receptor beta chains share one sample of origin, sequenced in a study of T cell responses to AZD1222 COVID-19 vaccine. The protocol was immunoSEQ multiplex PCR, while the TCRdb copy is restricted to in-frame clones and leaves out a portion. Here the sample spans more than 95,000 clones, 88% being singletons. The sample here was peripheral blood, taken on day 0 of AZD1222 vaccination. These receptors were taken from an adult in good health.

The chain recombines TRBV27 with TRBJ2-3; D is uncertain. This CDR3 is 15 amino acids long. The germline gives CDR1 MNHEY, CDR2 SMNVEV (reference sequence). V shed 1 base and J shed 6 bases, with 14 bases lying between them. CDR3 DNA sequence: TGTGCCAGCAGTTTATTTGCGGACCAGAGGGATACGCAGTATTTT. This encodes CASSLFADQRDTQYF.

CDR3 nucleotides: TGTGCCAGCAGCATATGGACGGCGAACACTGAAGCTTTCTTT. Residues: CASSIWTANTEAFF. This rearrangement joins TRBV5-6 to TRBJ1-1, with no clear D. This CDR3 is 14 amino acids long. Germline CDR1 reads SGHDT; CDR2 reads YYEEEE. V dropped 4 bases and J dropped 1 base, with 11 bases sitting between them.

The chain combines TRBV6-1 with TRBJ1-1, with D possibly matching TRBD1 (5 bases). This CDR3 region has 13 residues. The V gene's germline CDR1 is MNHNS and CDR2 SASEGT. V was shortened by 3 bases and J by 11 bases, with 16 bases between the two germline ends. The CDR3 loop is CASSDGTAVSAFF. CDR3 DNA sequence: TGTGCCAGCAGTGATGGGACTGCTGTGAGTGCTTTCTTT.

J is TRBJ1-1 and V is TRBV18, with D possibly matching TRBD1 (6 bases). The germline V and J ends were trimmed by 6 bases and 0 bases, with 14 bases remaining between them. Germline V gene data show CDR1 as KGHSH and CDR2 as LQKENI. This CDR3 region has 15 residues. CDR3 sequence (DNA): TGTGCCAGCTCCCCCGGGGGGCAGTTGAACACTGAAGCTTTCTTT. It codes for CASSPGGQLNTEAFF.

The rearrangement links TRBV2 to TRBJ1-6; D remains ambiguous. The V gene lost 4 bases and the J gene lost 8 bases, with 3 bases spanning the gap. The CDR3 length is 11 residues. CDR1 and CDR2 (germline): SNHLY, FYNNEI. The CDR3 here is CASSVDSPLHF. The CDR3, as DNA: TGTGCCAGCAGTGTGGATTCACCCCTCCACTTT. Full variable domain (missing parts from reference TRBV2 and TRBJ1-6): EPEVTQTPSHQVTQMGQEVILRCVPISNHLYFYWYRQILGQKVEFLVSFYNNEISEKSEIFDDQFSVERPDGSNFTLKIRSTKLEDSAMYFCASSVDSPLHFGNGTRLTVT.

The gene calls are TRBV29-1 and TRBJ1-4; D is ambiguous. The CDR3 length is 13 residues. CDR1 is SQVTM, CDR2 ANQGSEA, per germline. V dropped 4 bases and J dropped 3 bases, with 9 bases sitting between them. CDR3 coding DNA: TGCAGCGTTGGGCCGGACCCTAATGAAAAACTGTTTTTT. It specifies CSVGPDPNEKLFF.

This rearrangement joins TRBV20-1 to TRBJ1-2; tentative D call: TRBD1 (5 bases). V gave up 6 bases and J gave up 12 bases, with 17 bases separating them. CDR1 is DFQATT, CDR2 SNEGSKA, per germline (reference sequence). This CDR3 contains 11 residues. The CDR3 sequence: CSASGGAVDTF. CDR3 DNA sequence: TGCAGTGCGTCGGGGGGTGCAGTGGACACCTTC.

This chain links TRBV7-2 with TRBJ1-2, with TRBD1 matching over 7 bases. The CDR3 is 16 amino acids. The V gene's germline CDR1 is SGHTA and CDR2 FQGNSA. Unmatched junction bases numbered 8, after V lost 2 bases and J lost 2 bases. The CDR3 coding sequence is TGTGCCAGCAGCTTAATTCCCGGGACAGCCAACTATGGCTACACCTTC. Translated, it gives CASSLIPGTANYGYTF. The complete variable domain, with remaining parts taken from reference TRBV7-2 and TRBJ1-2, reads GAGVSQSPSNKVTEKGKDVELRCDPISGHTALYWYRQSLGQGLEFLIYFQGNSAPDKSGLPSDRFSAERTGGSVSTLTIQRTQQEDSAVYLCASSLIPGTANYGYTFGSGTRLTVV.

V is TRBV2 and J is TRBJ1-3, with D unresolved. There are 14 residues in the CDR3. Germline CDR1 is SNHLY and CDR2 is FYNNEI. Trimming cost V 7 bases and J 4 bases, with 14 bases left between them. The CDR3 bases are TGTGCCAGCAACTTTGACCTCTCGGGAAACACCATATATTTT. Translated: CASNFDLSGNTIYF.